The rows below give T cell receptor beta chains drawn from one sample of a study of CXCR3-negative and CXCR3-positive naive CD8 T cells. Each CDR3 protein gets one entry in TCRdb, which reprocessed the 5' RACE reads and gives no DNA. This listing includes 100,000 to 150,000 distinct CDR3 sequences. Sequencing input: naive CXCR3- CD8+ T cells from blood. The origin of the receptors is a human donor in good health. Some clones in this sample may be carry-over from other donors' samples. The CDR3 runs from the conserved cysteine through the conserved F or W.

J: TRBJ2-1
V: TRBV29-1
CDR3: CSVDGIFNEQFF

J: TRBJ2-3
V: TRBV7-2
CDR3: CASSGGLTDTQYF

J: TRBJ2-7
V: TRBV6-2/TRBV6-3
CDR3: CASRTILAGVVSYEQYF

J: TRBJ2-1
V: TRBV7-3
CDR3: CASSTRDDGHNEQFF

J: TRBJ2-3
V: TRBV20-1
CDR3: CSTRDPLLGRLTDTQYF

J: TRBJ1-4
V: TRBV7-9
CDR3: CASSLPRTGTLFF

J: TRBJ1-3
V: TRBV29-1
CDR3: CSVGTELSGNTIYF

J: TRBJ2-1
V: TRBV29-1
CDR3: CSVEGLAGAPYNEQFF

J: TRBJ1-1
V: TRBV29-1
CDR3: CSVEDPEGIYAEAFF

J: TRBJ1-6
V: TRBV2
CDR3: CASSEPGTVGSPLHF

J: TRBJ1-1
V: TRBV7-2
CDR3: CASSQTPRGREAFF

J: TRBJ2-1
V: TRBV5-1
CDR3: CASSLSDEQFF

J: TRBJ2-2
V: TRBV6-6
CDR3: CASSLQGDTGELFF

J: TRBJ1-2
V: TRBV7-9
CDR3: CASSLGTPAQEGYGYTF

J: TRBJ2-4
V: TRBV7-9
CDR3: CASSSWEDRAKNIQYF

J: TRBJ2-5
V: TRBV28
CDR3: CASSPSPLGETQYF

J: TRBJ2-5
V: TRBV9
CDR3: CASSDLGDSQETQYF

J: TRBJ2-1
V: TRBV7-3
CDR3: CASSSGLYNEQFF

J: TRBJ1-3
V: TRBV10-3
CDR3: CAISESSGRKSGNTIYF

J: TRBJ1-5
V: TRBV28
CDR3: CASSPRLLGGLGQPQHF

J: TRBJ1-2
V: TRBV12-3/TRBV12-4
CDR3: CASSLGQVHVGDYGYTF

J: TRBJ2-7
V: TRBV28
CDR3: CASSFEGSGYEQYF

J: TRBJ2-2
V: TRBV12-3/TRBV12-4
CDR3: CASSHGQGRTGELFF

J: TRBJ2-2
V: TRBV7-8
CDR3: CASSLGGGGTNTGEPFF

J: TRBJ2-5
V: TRBV25-1
CDR3: CASSGGGTQYF

J: TRBJ2-1
V: TRBV29-1
CDR3: CSVDGQVPYSEQFF

J: TRBJ2-1
V: TRBV14
CDR3: CASSQGYRGKSYNEQFF

J: TRBJ2-5
V: TRBV28
CDR3: CASSFHGSETQYF

J: TRBJ1-1
V: TRBV6-5
CDR3: CASSATGEYTEAFF

J: TRBJ1-1
V: TRBV18
CDR3: CASSKLGGGIKNTEAFF

J: TRBJ2-7
V: TRBV20-1
CDR3: CSARALGPDRASYEQYF

J: TRBJ2-1
V: TRBV20-1
CDR3: CSVLAGGVYNEQFF

J: TRBJ1-1
V: TRBV20-1
CDR3: CSARALGGEVTEAFF

J: TRBJ2-1
V: TRBV19
CDR3: CASTLAGINEQFF

J: TRBJ1-1
V: TRBV7-9
CDR3: CASRLGTGGVESFF